This TCR beta chain comes out of a study of blood T cell repertoires in COVID-19 (dated by TCRdb to about 2020). Regarding the research as a whole: The collaborator samples originated in the United States, Italy and Spain and spanned the acute and convalescent phases of COVID-19. The samples were drawn from two sources: the first 160 participants of the ongoing ImmuneRACE study, and 1,200 or so subjects contributed by 6 global collaborators. HLA class I and class II types, where available, came from metadata supplied by the sample provider rather than from assay-based typing. Nearly every sample came with metadata listing a de-identified subject ID, COVID-19 status, age in years and sex. Subjects who had been exposed to COVID-19, were actively infected with it, or had recovered from it provided the deeply sampled blood TCRbeta repertoires that made up the dataset. The material from the prospective study consisted of cDNA or gDNA derived from T cells, B-cell-depleted T cells, or PBMCs. The repertoires were released in a freely available public database intended as a resource for research on the immune response to SARS-CoV-2.

Overall study results and their limits: The amount of clinical and demographic metadata varied by source and participant and was provided uncurated.

The CDR3 sequence holds 18 residues, the cysteine and phenylalanine included. The sequence is cut down to CDR3 DNA, 54 bases in frame from base 1. CDR1 and CDR2, per the germline V gene, are SGHAT and FQNNGV. The junction shows trimming of 5 bases on V and 7 bases on J, and the gene matches do not reach 17 bases of it. The immunoSEQ Assay, a bias-controlled multiplex PCR, was used to amplify TCRbeta CDR3 regions from genomic DNA. As for the authors' bioinformatics: Nucleated cell counts per sample were estimated from amplification of reference gene primers within the assay. To quantify the absolute abundance of each unique TCRbeta CDR3 rearrangement, sequence reads were collapsed and filtered. For each sample, productive Simpson clonality was calculated by taking the square root of Simpson's diversity index across productive rearrangements. This immuneACCESS table, as held by TCRdb, lists in-frame sequences with V and J called but not all clones. Of the missing ones, under half trace to an unresolved V gene in checked studies; the others have no known cause. The V and J calls and the clone size are those of that table, but D and trimming were determined from the DNA. For this sample there are 400,000 to 500,000 clones; around nine tenths appear just once. The ten top clones hold about 1.7% of the sample.

Participants in the prospective study were aged roughly 18 to 89 years, lived in 24 United States geographic areas, and enrolled through a virtual design. Cohort assignment in the prospective study relied on participant-reported clinical history from a screening survey and a study questionnaire. Recovered participants in ImmuneRACE Cohort 3 were defined by two consecutive negative NP/OP PCR tests, clearance by a healthcare professional, or resolution of symptoms. In the prospective study, whole blood, serum and a nasopharyngeal or oropharyngeal swab were collected from each participant by mobile phlebotomists. Prospective study participants could optionally give additional blood draws and questionnaires over a roughly 2-month period. Prospective study blood samples were shipped either frozen or at room temperature before DNA extraction. About this clone itself: Which antigen it targets is not known. No much larger clone exists at a distance of one base, and base qualities are not known.

Specimen: PBMCs or T cells enriched from blood (not recorded which). The receptor chain draws on TRBV11-2 and TRBJ1-2; 12 of the junction bases match TRBD1. This receptor was taken from a woman aged 40 to 49 who had recovered from COVID-19. CDR3 sequence: CASSTLRDRGPVKSGYTF. The nucleotide sequence is TGTGCCAGCAGCACCCTCCGGGACAGGGGGCCAGTCAAATCTGGCTACACCTTC.